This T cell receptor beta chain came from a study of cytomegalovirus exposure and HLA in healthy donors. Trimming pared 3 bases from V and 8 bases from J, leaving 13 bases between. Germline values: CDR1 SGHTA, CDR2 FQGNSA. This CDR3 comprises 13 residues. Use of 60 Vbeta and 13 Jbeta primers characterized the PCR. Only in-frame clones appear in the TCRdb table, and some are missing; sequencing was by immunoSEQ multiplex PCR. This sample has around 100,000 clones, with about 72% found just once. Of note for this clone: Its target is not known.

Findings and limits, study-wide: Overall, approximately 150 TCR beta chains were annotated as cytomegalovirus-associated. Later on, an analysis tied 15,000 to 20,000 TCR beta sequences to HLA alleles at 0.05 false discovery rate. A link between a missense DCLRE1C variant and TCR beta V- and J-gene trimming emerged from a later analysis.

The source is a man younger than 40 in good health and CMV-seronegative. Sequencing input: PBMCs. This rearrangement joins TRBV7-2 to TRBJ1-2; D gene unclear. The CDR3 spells CASSLTQMEGYTF. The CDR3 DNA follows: TGTGCCAGCAGCTTGACTCAGATGGAAGGCTACACCTTC.